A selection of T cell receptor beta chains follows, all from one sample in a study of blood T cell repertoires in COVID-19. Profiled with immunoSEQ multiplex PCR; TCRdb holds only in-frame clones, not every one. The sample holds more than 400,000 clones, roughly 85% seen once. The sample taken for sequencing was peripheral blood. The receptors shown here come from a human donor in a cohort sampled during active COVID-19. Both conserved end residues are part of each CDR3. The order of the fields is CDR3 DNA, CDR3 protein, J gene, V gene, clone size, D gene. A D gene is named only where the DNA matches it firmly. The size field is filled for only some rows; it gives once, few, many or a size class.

TGTGCCAGCTCCCCAGGAGGGGTATCCTATGGCTACACCTTC	CASSPGGVSYGYTF	TRBJ1-2	TRBV18	NA	NA
TGTGCCAGCAGCTTGGGACTAGCGGGCCCCTACGAGCAGTACTTC	CASSLGLAGPYEQYF	TRBJ2-7	TRBV7-6	NA	TRBD2
TGCGCCAGCAGCCAAGGGGGGGGCACAGATACGCAGTATTTT	CASSQGGGTDTQYF	TRBJ2-3	TRBV4-3	once	NA
TGCGCCAGCAGCTTGGATGGGGCTCTATTGAACACTGAAGCTTTCTTT	CASSLDGALLNTEAFF	TRBJ1-1	TRBV5-1	NA	NA
TGTGCCAGCAGCCCTTCCCTGACAGGGGTTGCCACTGAAGCTTTCTTT	CASSPSLTGVATEAFF	TRBJ1-1	TRBV7-3	NA	TRBD1
TGTGCCAGCAGTCCCGACTGGCTCACTGAAGCTTTCTTT	CASSPDWLTEAFF	TRBJ1-1	TRBV12-3/TRBV12-4	few	NA
TGTGCCAGCAGCCAAGGGGTTGGGGGGAGGCCCACTGAAGCTTTCTTT	CASSQGVGGRPTEAFF	TRBJ1-1	TRBV3-1/TRBV3-2	few	NA
TGTGCCAGCAGCCAAGAAGCGGGCTCCTATAATTCACCCCTCCACTTT	CASSQEAGSYNSPLHF	TRBJ1-6	TRBV3-1/TRBV3-2	NA	NA
TGTGCCAGTAGTACACGAAGGACAGGGGGCTACGAGCAGTACTTC	CASSTRRTGGYEQYF	TRBJ2-7	TRBV19	NA	TRBD1
TGCGCCAGCAGACGAGGGGGTTTGGGCACAGATACGCAGTATTTT	CASRRGGLGTDTQYF	TRBJ2-3	TRBV10-1	few	NA
TGTGCCAGCAGCCATCCCCCGGGACTGATTAGCGCCGGGGAGCTGTTTTTT	CASSHPPGLISAGELFF	TRBJ2-2	TRBV3-1/TRBV3-2	NA	NA
TGTGCCACCAGCAGAGATCTAGCGGTGAGCTCCTACGAGCAGTACTTC	CATSRDLAVSSYEQYF	TRBJ2-7	TRBV15	once	TRBD2
TGTGCCAGCAGCCCTCAGGCGGGAGGACCCAAAAACATTCAGTACTTC	CASSPQAGGPKNIQYF	TRBJ2-4	TRBV3-1/TRBV3-2	NA	TRBD2
TGTGCCAGCAGTTTGCCAGGGATGCGGGAGGGGAATGAGCAGTTCTTC	CASSLPGMREGNEQFF	TRBJ2-1	TRBV28	NA	TRBD2
TGTGCCAGCAGCGATTCAGGTGCAACTAATGAAAAACTGTTTTTT	CASSDSGATNEKLFF	TRBJ1-4	TRBV27	NA	NA
TGTGCCAGTAGTAGTGTTCGAGGACTAGCGCTCATTAATGAGCAGTTCTTC	CASSSVRGLALINEQFF	TRBJ2-1	TRBV19	NA	TRBD2
TGTGCCAGCAGCGCCGGGACAGCCGCCCTTGTATATTTT	CASSAGTAALVYF	TRBJ1-3	TRBV5-5	once	TRBD1
TGTGCCAGTAGTCCAGGACTGAATCAGCCCCAGCATTTT	CASSPGLNQPQHF	TRBJ1-5	TRBV19	many	NA
TGTGCCAGTAGTATAGGACAGGCTTACAATGAGCAGTTCTTC	CASSIGQAYNEQFF	TRBJ2-1	TRBV19	NA	NA
TGCGCCAGCAGGCCTAGGACAGACCAAGAGACCCAGTACTTC	CASRPRTDQETQYF	TRBJ2-5	TRBV5-1	many	NA
TGTGCCAGCAGCTTGGCGGAGGGGGCTGTCACAGATACGCAGTATTTT	CASSLAEGAVTDTQYF	TRBJ2-3	TRBV5-5	NA	NA
TGTGCCAATGGACAGGGGCTAATTGGAGGCTACACCTTC	CANGQGLIGGYTF	TRBJ1-2	TRBV12-3/TRBV12-4	NA	TRBD1
TGCGCCAGCAGCTCCGGGACTAGCGGGAGTTTAAAGACCCAGTACTTC	CASSSGTSGSLKTQYF	TRBJ2-5	TRBV5-1	NA	TRBD2
TGTGCCAGCAGTTTTTACAGGGACCCCTACGAGCAGTACTTC	CASSFYRDPYEQYF	TRBJ2-7	TRBV27	NA	NA
TGTGCCAGCAGCCCCCCCCGAACCGGGACACAGGCGAGGGAGCAGTACTTC	CASSPPRTGTQAREQYF	TRBJ2-7	TRBV11-3	NA	NA
TGCGCCAGCAGCTGGGGGGGAGAGGAGACCCAGTACTTC	CASSWGGEETQYF	TRBJ2-5	TRBV5-1	NA	TRBD2
TGTGCCAGCAGCCAGTCAAGGGGCCGGTACTATGGCTACACCTTC	CASSQSRGRYYGYTF	TRBJ1-2	TRBV7-9	NA	NA
TGTGCCAGCAGCTTGAAAGCGGGAGGTTACAATGAGCAGTTCTTC	CASSLKAGGYNEQFF	TRBJ2-1	TRBV5-4	NA	TRBD2
TGTGCCAGTAGTAAGCCCCTACCGGGAGGGGTCTATGGCTACACCTTC	CASSKPLPGGVYGYTF	TRBJ1-2	TRBV19	NA	NA
TGCGCCAGCAGCTTTTCCGAGTACCAAGAGACCCAGTACTTC	CASSFSEYQETQYF	TRBJ2-5	TRBV5-1	NA	NA
TGTGCCAGTAGTAGGGACAGGGTTGGGTTCGATACGCAGTATTTT	CASSRDRVGFDTQYF	TRBJ2-3	TRBV19	once	TRBD1
TGTGCCAGCAGCCTGGGACAGGAAGCTTTCTTT	CASSLGQEAFF	TRBJ1-1	TRBV7-3	NA	TRBD1
TGTGCCATCAGTGAAGGTCCAGGGGGAAACGGGAACACTGAAGCTTTCTTT	CAISEGPGGNGNTEAFF	TRBJ1-1	TRBV10-3	NA	TRBD1
TGTGCCAGCAGCCGGAATAGCGGGAGTCAGTATTATGAGCAGTTCTTC	CASSRNSGSQYYEQFF	TRBJ2-1	TRBV2	NA	TRBD2
TGTGCCAGCAGCCACAACAGGGACAGCAATCAGCCCCAGCATTTT	CASSHNRDSNQPQHF	TRBJ1-5	TRBV3-1/TRBV3-2	NA	NA
TGTGCCAGCAGCCAAGATAGTCAGGTCTCCTACAATGAGCAGTTCTTC	CASSQDSQVSYNEQFF	TRBJ2-1	TRBV3-1/TRBV3-2	once	NA
TGTGCCAGCAGTCTTCAGGGGGCAAGGAACACTGAAGCTTTCTTT	CASSLQGARNTEAFF	TRBJ1-1	TRBV6-5	NA	TRBD1
TGCAGCGTTGGGGTTGGGGGGATTAATGAAAAACTGTTTTTT	CSVGVGGINEKLFF	TRBJ1-4	TRBV29-1	NA	NA
TGTGCCAGCAGCCCTGGGACAGAGATTCAGCCCCAGCATTTT	CASSPGTEIQPQHF	TRBJ1-5	TRBV28	few	TRBD1
TGTGCCAGCAGGGGGCCTGGAAACACCATATATTTT	CASRGPGNTIYF	TRBJ1-3	TRBV19	NA	TRBD1
TGTGCCATCAGTGAGTTAGAGCGGGGCGAGCAGTACTTC	CAISELERGEQYF	TRBJ2-7	TRBV10-3	NA	TRBD2
TGCGCCAGCAGCTTAGGACTATCTGATCCCCAAGATACGCAGTATTTT	CASSLGLSDPQDTQYF	TRBJ2-3	TRBV5-1	NA	NA
TGTGCCAGTAGGCGACTAGCGGAAGGAGTACGCAATGAGCAGTTCTTC	CASRRLAEGVRNEQFF	TRBJ2-1	TRBV19	few	TRBD2
TGTGCCAGCAGCCCCGCCGGGAGGTTCCCCCATGAAAGCAATCAGCCCCAGCATTTT	CASSPAGRFPHESNQPQHF	TRBJ1-5	TRBV11-3	NA	NA
TGCGCCAGCGCCCTTCTGGCGGGAGTGTCTAAGGAGCAGTACTTC	CASALLAGVSKEQYF	TRBJ2-7	TRBV5-1	once	TRBD2
TGTGCCACCGCGAGGGACTCCTACGAGCAGTACTTC	CATARDSYEQYF	TRBJ2-7	TRBV7-8	NA	NA
TGTGCCAGCAGTCTACTAGCGGGAGTCCGGGAGACCCAGTACTTC	CASSLLAGVRETQYF	TRBJ2-5	TRBV2	NA	TRBD2
TGTGCCAGCAGTGAAGCGGGACAGGGGGCGGGAAACACCATATATTTT	CASSEAGQGAGNTIYF	TRBJ1-3	TRBV6-1	NA	TRBD1
TGTGCCACCAGTGATTCGTTTCCGGACTCCTCCTACAATGAGCAGTTCTTC	CATSDSFPDSSYNEQFF	TRBJ2-1	TRBV24-1	NA	NA
TGTGCCAGCAGCGTCTCCCAAGAGACCCAGTACTTC	CASSVSQETQYF	TRBJ2-5	TRBV7-9	NA	NA
TGTGCCAGCAGGCTGACATCCTCTAATTCACCCCTCCACTTT	CASRLTSSNSPLHF	TRBJ1-6	TRBV28	NA	NA
TGTGCCAGTCGGCGGGCCCCCCCCGGGGCCAACGTCCTGACTTTC	CASRRAPPGANVLTF	TRBJ2-6	TRBV6-5	NA	NA
TGTGCCAGCAGGTACTTTAGCTCCTACGAGCAGTACTTC	CASRYFSSYEQYF	TRBJ2-7	TRBV5-6	NA	NA
TGTGCCAGCAGCTTAGTTGTAGTCGGGACAGGGGAGGAAAAACTGTTTTTT	CASSLVVVGTGEEKLFF	TRBJ1-4	TRBV7-8	NA	TRBD1